This T cell receptor beta chain was profiled in a study of Tregs in tolerant kidney transplant recipients. This clone was seen a single time. Its matching antigen is unknown. Here immunoSEQ multiplex PCR was the method, and the copy in TCRdb shows in-frame clones only, minus some. Of about 66,000 clones listed, roughly 92% are singletons. Regarding the study as a whole: Biological reproducibility was not directly addressed, but technical replication error appeared minimal. Some patients' samples used different primers over time, so nucleotide sequences weren't comparable.

Germline V gene data show CDR1 as MRHNA and CDR2 as SNTAGT. The CDR3 extends over 15 amino acids. V was cut by 2 bases and J by 0 bases, with 8 bases left in between. Unstimulated regulatory T cells (CD4+CD25+CD127-), CD4+CD25- non-regulatory cells, CD4 and CD8 cells were FACS-sorted from thawed PBMCs. The material was CD8+ T cells from blood, obtained before the transplant. This receptor was obtained from a human donor who received a combined kidney and bone marrow transplant. The rearrangement joins TRBV6-4 to TRBJ2-1, with D hard to call. The chain's CDR3 is CASSDPSSSYNEQFF. In DNA form, the CDR3 reads TGTGCCAGCAGTGACCCGTCGAGCTCCTACAATGAGCAGTTCTTC.